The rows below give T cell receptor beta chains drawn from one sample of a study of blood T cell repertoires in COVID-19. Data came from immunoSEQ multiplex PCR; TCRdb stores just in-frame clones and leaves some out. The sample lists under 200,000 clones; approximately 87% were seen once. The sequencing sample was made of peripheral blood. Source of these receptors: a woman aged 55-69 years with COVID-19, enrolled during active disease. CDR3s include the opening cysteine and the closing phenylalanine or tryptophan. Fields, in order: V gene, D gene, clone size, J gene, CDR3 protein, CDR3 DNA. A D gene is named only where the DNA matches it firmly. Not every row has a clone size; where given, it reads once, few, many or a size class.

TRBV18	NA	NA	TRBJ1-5	CASSPREGQPQHF	TGTGCCAGCTCCCCCAGGGAAGGTCAGCCCCAGCATTTT
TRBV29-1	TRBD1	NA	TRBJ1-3	CSARRGTGGNTIYF	TGCAGCGCCCGCCGGGGGACAGGTGGAAACACCATATATTTT
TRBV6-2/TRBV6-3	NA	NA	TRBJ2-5	CASSYWSGETQYF	TGTGCCAGCAGTTACTGGAGCGGCGAGACCCAGTACTTC
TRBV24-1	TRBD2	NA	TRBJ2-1	CATSDPGTGSSGTSGRGKQFF	TGTGCCACCAGTGATCCAGGGACAGGGTCTTCCGGGACTAGCGGGAGAGGGAAGCAGTTCTTC
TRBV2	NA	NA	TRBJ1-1	CASSVRRGNTEAFF	TGTGCCAGCAGTGTCAGGCGGGGGAACACTGAAGCTTTCTTT
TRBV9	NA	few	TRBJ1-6	CASSPPGSYNSPLHF	TGTGCCAGCAGCCCCCCAGGCTCCTATAATTCACCCCTCCACTTT
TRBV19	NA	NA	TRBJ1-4	CASSMGRKDGEKLFF	TGTGCCAGTAGTATGGGGAGAAAGGACGGTGAAAAACTGTTTTTT
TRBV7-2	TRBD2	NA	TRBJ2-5	CASNLGGQETQYF	TGTGCCAGCAACTTGGGAGGGCAAGAGACCCAGTACTTC
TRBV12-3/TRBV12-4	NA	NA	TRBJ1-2	CASTPTASYGYTF	TGTGCCAGCACCCCGACAGCCAGCTATGGCTACACCTTC
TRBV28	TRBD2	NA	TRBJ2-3	CASSFIGREGLDTQYF	TGTGCCAGCAGTTTTATTGGGCGGGAGGGTTTAGATACGCAGTATTTT
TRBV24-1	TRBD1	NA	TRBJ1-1	CATSPGGLDTEAFF	TGTGCCACCAGCCCAGGGGGGTTAGACACTGAAGCTTTCTTT
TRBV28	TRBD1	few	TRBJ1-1	CASRGQGRTEAFF	TGTGCCAGCAGAGGACAGGGAAGAACTGAAGCTTTCTTT
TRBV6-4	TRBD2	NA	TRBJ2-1	CASSLRIAGVAHNEQFF	TGTGCCAGCAGTTTAAGGATAGCGGGAGTAGCCCACAATGAGCAGTTCTTC
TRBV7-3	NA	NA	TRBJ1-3	CASSYARQTYEDTIYF	TGTGCCAGCAGCTACGCCCGTCAGACCTACGAGGACACCATATATTTT
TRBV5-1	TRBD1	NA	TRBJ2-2	CASSPGQGRFTGELFF	TGCGCCAGCAGCCCCGGACAGGGAAGATTCACCGGGGAGCTGTTTTTT
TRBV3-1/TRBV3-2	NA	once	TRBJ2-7	CASSQDRTYYEQYF	TGTGCCAGCAGCCAAGATCGGACTTACTACGAGCAGTACTTC
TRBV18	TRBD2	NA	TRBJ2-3	CASSQLPGLAASSTDTQYF	TGTGCCAGCTCTCAATTACCGGGACTAGCCGCTTCTAGCACAGATACGCAGTATTTT
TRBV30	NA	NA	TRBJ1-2	CAWSLQGRYGYTF	TGTGCCTGGAGCCTACAGGGTCGCTATGGCTACACCTTC
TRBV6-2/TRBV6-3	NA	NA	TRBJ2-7	CASSYAQGRYEQYF	TGTGCCAGCAGTTACGCTCAGGGCCGGTACGAGCAGTACTTC
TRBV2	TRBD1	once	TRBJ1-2	CASRTGQGVNRLYGYTF	TGTGCCAGCAGGACGGGACAGGGAGTAAACAGACTCTATGGCTACACCTTC
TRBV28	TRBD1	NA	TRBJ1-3	CASSQTGSGSGNTIYF	TGTGCCAGCAGCCAGACAGGGTCTGGGTCTGGAAACACCATATATTTT
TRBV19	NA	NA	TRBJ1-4	CASSIRGAQLFF	TGTGCCAGTAGTATACGGGGGGCCCAACTGTTTTTT
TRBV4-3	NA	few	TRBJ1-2	CASSQDEGRSYGYTF	TGCGCCAGCAGCCAAGATGAGGGCAGGAGCTATGGCTACACCTTC
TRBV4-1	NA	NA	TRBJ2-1	CASSHFHLEGVKDNEQFF	TGCGCCAGCAGCCACTTCCATTTGGAAGGGGTTAAGGACAATGAGCAGTTCTTC